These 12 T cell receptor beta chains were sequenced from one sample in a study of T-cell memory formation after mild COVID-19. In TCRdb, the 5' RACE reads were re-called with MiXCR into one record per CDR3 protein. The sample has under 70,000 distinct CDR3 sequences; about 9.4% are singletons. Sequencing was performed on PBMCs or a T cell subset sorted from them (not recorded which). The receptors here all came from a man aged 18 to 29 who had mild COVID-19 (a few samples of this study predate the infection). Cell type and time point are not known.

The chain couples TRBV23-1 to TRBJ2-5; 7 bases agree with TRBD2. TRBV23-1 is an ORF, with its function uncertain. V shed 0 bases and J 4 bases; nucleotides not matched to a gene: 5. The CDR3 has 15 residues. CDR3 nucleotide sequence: TGCGCCAGCAGTCAATCCCTGACTAGCCCAGAGACCCAGTACTTC. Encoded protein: CASSQSLTSPETQYF.

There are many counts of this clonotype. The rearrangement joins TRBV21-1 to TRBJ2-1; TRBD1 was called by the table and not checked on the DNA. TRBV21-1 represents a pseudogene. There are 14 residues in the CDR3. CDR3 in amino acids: CASSKGELDNEQFF. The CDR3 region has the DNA TGTGCCAGCAGCAAGGGGGAGTTGGACAATGAGCAGTTCTTC.

CDR3 in amino acids: CASSQDLVGKTGELFF. Here the CDR3 DNA reads TGTGCCAGCAGCCAAGATCTCGTAGGCAAAACCGGGGAGCTGTTTTTT. The chain joins TRBV3-1 to TRBJ2-2; D uncertain. Trimming left V 0 bases short and J 5 bases short, with 13 bases between. This CDR3 spans 16 amino acids. CDR1 is LGHDT, CDR2 YNNKEL, per germline (reference sequence).

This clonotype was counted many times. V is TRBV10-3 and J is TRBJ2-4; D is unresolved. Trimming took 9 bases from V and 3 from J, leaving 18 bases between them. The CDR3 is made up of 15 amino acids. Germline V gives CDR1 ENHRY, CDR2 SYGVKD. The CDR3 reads CAMPEEWHNKNIQYF. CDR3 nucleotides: TGTGCCATGCCCGAGGAATGGCACAACAAAAACATTCAGTACTTC.

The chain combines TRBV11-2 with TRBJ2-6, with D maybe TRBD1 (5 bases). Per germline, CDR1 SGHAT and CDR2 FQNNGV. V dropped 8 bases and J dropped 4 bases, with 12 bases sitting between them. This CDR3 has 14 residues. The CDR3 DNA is TGTGCCAGCCGCGATAACAGGGGGGCCAACGTCCTGACTTTC. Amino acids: CASRDNRGANVLTF.

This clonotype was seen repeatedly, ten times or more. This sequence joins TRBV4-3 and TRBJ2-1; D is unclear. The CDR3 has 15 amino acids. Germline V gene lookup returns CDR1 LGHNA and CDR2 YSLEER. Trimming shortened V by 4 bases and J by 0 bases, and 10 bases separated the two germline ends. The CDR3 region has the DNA TGCGCCAGCAGCCCCGGTTCTAGCTCCTACAATGAGCAGTTCTTC. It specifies CASSPGSSSYNEQFF.

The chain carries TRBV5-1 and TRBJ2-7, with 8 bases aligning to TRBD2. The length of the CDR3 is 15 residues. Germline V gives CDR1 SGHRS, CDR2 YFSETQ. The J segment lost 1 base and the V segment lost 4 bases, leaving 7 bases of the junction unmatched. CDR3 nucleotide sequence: TGCGCCAGCAGCCCGATCGGGGGGGGTTCCTACGAGCAGTACGTC. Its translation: CASSPIGGGSYEQYV.

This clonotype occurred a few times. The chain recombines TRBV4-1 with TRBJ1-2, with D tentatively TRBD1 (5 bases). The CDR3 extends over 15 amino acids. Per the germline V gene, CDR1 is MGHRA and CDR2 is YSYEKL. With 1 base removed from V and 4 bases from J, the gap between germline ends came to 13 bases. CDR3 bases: TGCGCCAGCAGCCAAGCGGGAAAGGGGAGCTATGGCTACACCTTC. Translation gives CASSQAGKGSYGYTF.

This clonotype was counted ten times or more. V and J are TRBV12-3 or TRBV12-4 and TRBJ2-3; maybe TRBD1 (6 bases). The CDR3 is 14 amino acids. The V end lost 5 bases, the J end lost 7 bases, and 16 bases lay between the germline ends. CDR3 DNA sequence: TGTGCCAGCAGTATCCCACAGGGATTTAATACGCAGTATTTT. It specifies CASSIPQGFNTQYF.

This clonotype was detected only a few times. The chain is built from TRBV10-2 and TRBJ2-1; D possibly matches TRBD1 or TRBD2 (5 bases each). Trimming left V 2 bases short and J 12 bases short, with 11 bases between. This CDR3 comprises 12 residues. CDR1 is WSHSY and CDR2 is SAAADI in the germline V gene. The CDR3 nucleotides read TGCGCCAGCAGTGAGGGGGGTTTAGGGCAGTTCTTC. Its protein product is CASSEGGLGQFF.

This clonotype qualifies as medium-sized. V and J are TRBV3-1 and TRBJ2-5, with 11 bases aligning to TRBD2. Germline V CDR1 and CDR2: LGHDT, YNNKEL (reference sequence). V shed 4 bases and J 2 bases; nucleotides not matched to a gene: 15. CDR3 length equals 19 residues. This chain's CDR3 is CASSLGGWTSGREQETQYF. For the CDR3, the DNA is TGTGCCAGCAGCCTTGGCGGGTGGACTAGCGGGCGTGAACAAGAGACCCAGTACTTC.

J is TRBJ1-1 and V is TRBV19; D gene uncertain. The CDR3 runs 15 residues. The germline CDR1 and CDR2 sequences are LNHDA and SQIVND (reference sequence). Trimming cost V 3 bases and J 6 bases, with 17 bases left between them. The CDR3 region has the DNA TGTGCCAGTAGTATGCTGGTCGGGGAAGTTCCTGAAGCTTTCTTT. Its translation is CASSMLVGEVPEAFF.